These T cell receptor beta chains were read from a single sample in a study of blood T cells in healthy people across ages. One entry per CDR3 protein results from TCRdb running MiXCR on the 5' RACE reads. The sample consists of about 1.4 million distinct CDR3 sequences, around 59% of them appearing once. Sequenced material: blood. Receptors originate from a man younger than 30 in good health. Each CDR3 is given with its conserved first and last residue. D genes are given only for firm matches. Not all rows give a size; the values are once, few, many and, for expanded clones, a class.

NA	TRBJ2-3	TRBD1	TRBV29-1	CSGWRGGADTQYF	TGCAGCGGCTGGCGAGGGGGCGCAGATACGCAGTATTTT
few	TRBJ1-5	NA	TRBV12-3/TRBV12-4	CASTVRDNQPQHF	TGTGCCAGCACCGTTCGGGACAATCAGCCCCAGCATTTT
few	TRBJ2-5	TRBD2	TRBV7-9	CASSSPEGTSGTGIQETQYF	TGTGCCAGCAGCTCCCCCGAGGGGACTAGCGGGACAGGAATTCAAGAGACCCAGTACTTC
NA	TRBJ1-2	TRBD1	TRBV29-1	CSVGPGTDGYGYTF	TGCAGCGTTGGCCCCGGGACAGATGGCTATGGCTACACCTTC
NA	TRBJ2-7	NA	TRBV4-2	CASSPPIGGRLYEQYF	TGTGCCAGTAGCCCCCCCATCGGGGGGCGTCTTTACGAGCAGTACTTC
NA	TRBJ2-1	NA	TRBV30	CACRGVRYNEQFF	TGTGCCTGCAGGGGGGTCCGCTACAATGAGCAGTTCTTC
NA	TRBJ1-2	TRBD1	TRBV4-1	CASSQSQGYGNYGYTF	TGCGCCAGCAGCCAATCACAGGGGTATGGCAACTATGGCTACACCTTC
NA	TRBJ2-1	TRBD2	TRBV7-9	CASSLSRSSGRAVNEQFF	TGTGCCAGCAGCTTATCGAGGTCCAGCGGGAGGGCCGTCAATGAGCAGTTCTTC
few	TRBJ2-3	NA	TRBV5-1	CASSLGSGTTGTQYF	TGCGCCAGCAGCTTAGGGTCCGGGACTACAGGGACGCAGTATTTT
NA	TRBJ2-7	NA	TRBV10-3	CAISESTRGFYEQYF	TGTGCCATCAGTGAGTCGACTAGGGGCTTCTACGAGCAGTACTTC
NA	TRBJ1-5	TRBD1	TRBV7-2	CASSLTGGWSNQPQHF	TGTGCCAGCAGCTTGACAGGGGGTTGGAGCAATCAGCCCCAGCATTTT
NA	TRBJ2-7	NA	TRBV4-1	CASSQMTGTYEQYF	TGCGCCAGCAGCCAGATGACAGGAACCTACGAGCAGTACTTC
few	TRBJ2-7	NA	TRBV21-1	CATTSGYEQYF	TGTGCCACCACTAGCGGGTACGAGCAGTACTTC
NA	TRBJ2-3	NA	TRBV9	CASSVGMGDTQYF	TGTGCCAGCAGCGTAGGTATGGGGGATACGCAGTATTTT
NA	TRBJ2-4	NA	TRBV24-1	CATSDAGAGIQYF	TGTGCCACCAGTGATGCAGGCGCGGGCATTCAGTACTTC
few	TRBJ2-3	TRBD2	TRBV29-1	CSVSEAGGKDTQYF	TGCAGCGTTTCAGAAGCGGGGGGCAAAGATACGCAGTATTTT
NA	TRBJ2-1	NA	TRBV7-2	CASNPLWHNEQFF	TGTGCCAGCAACCCACTTTGGCACAATGAGCAGTTCTTC
NA	TRBJ1-1	NA	TRBV7-9	CTGGGLRTEAFF	TGTACCGGTGGAGGGTTGAGGACTGAAGCTTTCTTT
NA	TRBJ1-1	TRBD1	TRBV10-3	CAIRRDRATEAFF	TGTGCCATCAGGCGGGACAGGGCCACTGAAGCTTTCTTT
NA	TRBJ2-2	TRBD2	TRBV29-1	CSGLLAGGHTGELFF	TGCAGCGGCCTACTAGCGGGGGGACACACCGGGGAGCTGTTTTTT
NA	TRBJ2-5	NA	TRBV20-1	CSARVVREETQYF	TGCAGTGCTAGAGTGGTCAGGGAGGAGACCCAGTACTTC
NA	TRBJ1-2	NA	TRBV11-2	CASSFLRGGYTF	TGTGCCAGCAGCTTTCTGCGAGGTGGTTACACCTTC
NA	TRBJ1-1	NA	TRBV5-6	CASSPPDIPTEAFF	TGTGCCAGCAGCCCGCCCGACATCCCCACTGAAGCTTTCTTT
NA	TRBJ1-4	NA	TRBV6-6	CASRPNQARQKLFF	TGTGCCAGCAGGCCAAACCAGGCACGTCAAAAACTGTTTTTT
NA	TRBJ2-7	NA	TRBV29-1	CSVGPAANYEQYF	TGCAGCGTTGGGCCGGCGGCTAACTACGAGCAGTACTTC
few	TRBJ2-6	NA	TRBV7-9	CARTLAGDGANVLTF	TGTGCCAGAACTCTCGCAGGAGACGGGGCCAACGTCCTGACTTTC
NA	TRBJ2-7	NA	TRBV4-3	CASSQGLGWGYEQYF	TGCGCCAGCAGCCAAGGTCTTGGTTGGGGCTACGAGCAGTACTTC
NA	TRBJ1-1	NA	TRBV7-9	CASSSLVSGSNTEAFF	TGTGCCAGCAGCTCTCTCGTCTCAGGGTCGAACACTGAAGCTTTCTTT
NA	TRBJ2-1	NA	TRBV21-1	CALRAGTGFLPSYNEQFF	TGTGCCTTAAGGGCCGGGACAGGGTTTCTCCCCTCCTACAATGAGCAGTTCTTC
NA	TRBJ1-2	TRBD1	TRBV15	CATSPLRTGGTYGYTF	TGTGCCACCAGCCCCTTACGGACAGGGGGCACCTATGGCTACACCTTC
NA	TRBJ1-2	NA	TRBV9	CASSVVVGDGYTF	TGTGCCAGCAGCGTAGTGGTGGGAGATGGCTACACCTTC
once	TRBJ1-2	NA	TRBV29-1	CSVEDRTNYGHTF	TGCAGCGTTGAAGATCGCACTAACTATGGCCACACCTTC
few	TRBJ1-2	NA	TRBV27	CASSLTADSFYGYTF	TGTGCCAGCAGTTTAACCGCGGACAGTTTTTATGGCTACACCTTC
NA	TRBJ2-1	NA	TRBV20-1	CSARMSEGFYYNEQFF	TGCAGTGCTAGGATGTCGGAGGGGTTTTATTACAATGAGCAGTTCTTC
NA	TRBJ1-4	NA	TRBV20-1	CSARDSTNEKLFF	TGCAGTGCTAGGGACAGCACTAATGAAAAACTGTTTTTT
NA	TRBJ2-6	TRBD1	TRBV3-1	CASSQETGGAGANVLTF	TGTGCCAGCAGCCAAGAAACAGGGGGCGCTGGGGCCAACGTCCTGACTTTC
NA	TRBJ2-3	NA	TRBV7-2	CASGKRGGTDTQYF	TGTGCCAGCGGAAAAAGGGGAGGCACAGATACGCAGTATTTT
NA	TRBJ2-7	NA	TRBV7-9	CASSLSASQTYEQYF	TGTGCCAGCAGCTTGAGCGCTAGTCAAACGTACGAGCAGTACTTC
NA	TRBJ1-4	TRBD1	TRBV6-1	CASSSGQRINEKLFF	TGTGCCAGCAGTTCGGGACAGCGGATAAATGAAAAACTGTTTTTT
NA	TRBJ2-7	NA	TRBV12-3/TRBV12-4	CASSPNPAYEQYF	TGTGCCAGCAGCCCAAATCCGGCCTACGAGCAGTACTTC
few	TRBJ2-1	TRBD2	TRBV3-1	CASSQDWLAGGGGYNEQFF	TGTGCCAGCAGCCAAGATTGGCTAGCGGGAGGGGGGGGCTACAATGAGCAGTTCTTC
NA	TRBJ1-2	TRBD1	TRBV20-1	CSATTGGEGYTF	TGCAGTGCAACTACAGGGGGGGAAGGCTACACCTTC
few	TRBJ1-4	NA	TRBV4-2	CASSQDLREKLFF	TGTGCCAGCAGCCAAGATTTGCGCGAAAAACTGTTTTTT
NA	TRBJ2-5	NA	TRBV7-9	CASSSVTQETQYF	TGTGCCAGCAGCTCGGTGACCCAAGAGACCCAGTACTTC
NA	TRBJ2-1	NA	TRBV27	CASRRRALGDEQFF	TGTGCCAGCAGGCGGCGGGCCCTTGGCGATGAGCAGTTCTTC
NA	TRBJ1-1	NA	TRBV15	CATSAAWGTEAFF	TGTGCCACCAGCGCGGCCTGGGGCACTGAAGCTTTCTTT
NA	TRBJ1-1	NA	TRBV6-2/TRBV6-3	CASSYGAGPRAFF	TGTGCCAGCAGTTACGGAGCAGGCCCGAGGGCTTTCTTT
once	TRBJ2-1	TRBD2	TRBV5-1	CASSLTGLADYNEQFF	TGCGCCAGCAGCCTGACTGGACTAGCCGACTACAATGAGCAGTTCTTC